This entry lists 8 T cell receptor beta chains sequenced from one sample in a study of shared clonotypes between healthy human individuals. Only in-frame clones appear in the TCRdb table, and some are missing; sequencing was by immunoSEQ multiplex PCR. The sample gives some 1 million clones, about 75% of which show up once; 1.4% is in the top ten. Input material: memory CD4+ T cells sorted from blood. The subset here: CD45RA-negative fraction. The receptors come from a man younger than 30 in good health.

This clone was picked up many times. The chain links TRBV18 to TRBJ1-5; TRBD1 aligns across 7 bases. The CDR3 is 13 residues long. V shed 4 bases and J 5 bases; nucleotides not matched to a gene: 2. CDR1 and CDR2 from the germline V gene are KGHSH and LQKENI. The CDR3 DNA sequence: TGTGCCAGCTCACTAACAGGGGATCAGCCCCAGCATTTT. The encoded protein is CASSLTGDQPQHF.

This clone has a single count. The rearrangement joins TRBV5-4 to TRBJ1-1, with D perhaps matching TRBD1 (5 bases). Trimming stripped 3 bases from V and 7 bases from J, with 16 bases between. The CDR3 spans 14 residues. Germline CDR1 reads SGHNT; CDR2 reads YYREEE (reference sequence). The CDR3 DNA sequence: TGTGCCAGCAGCTACGACAGCGACCGTATTGAAGCTTTCTTT. Translating it yields CASSYDSDRIEAFF.

This clone has a handful of counts. This specimen includes other DNA sequences encoding the same CDR3. The gene calls are TRBV6-5 and TRBJ2-2; possibly TRBD2 for D (5 bases). From germline, CDR1 is MNHEY and CDR2 SVGAGI. The CDR3 consists of 14 residues. V was trimmed by 6 bases and J by 4 bases, leaving 12 bases between them. CDR3 in DNA: TGTGCCAGCAGGCCGGGAACCCCCACCGGGGAGCTGTTTTTT. Translated: CASRPGTPTGELFF.

This clone has a handful of counts. The rearrangement joins TRBV19 to TRBJ1-5; unclear D gene. Germline V gives CDR1 LNHDA, CDR2 SQIVND (reference sequence). The CDR3 is 15 residues long. The V and J ends lost 0 bases and 6 bases respectively, with 12 bases between them. The DNA of the CDR3 is TGTGCCAGTAGTATAGATCCGCGGGTAGGTCAGCCCCAGCATTTT. It codes for CASSIDPRVGQPQHF.

This clone was seen at least ten times. The chain couples TRBV5-1 to TRBJ1-2, with D maybe TRBD1 (5 bases). The V end was cut by 5 bases, the J end by 6 bases, with 20 bases between. This CDR3 comprises 15 residues. Germline lookup yields CDR1 SGHRS and CDR2 YFSETQ. The CDR3 region has the DNA TGCGCCAGCAGTTGGGATCAGGGCCCATTGGATGGCTACACCTTC. This sequence encodes CASSWDQGPLDGYTF.

The rearrangement links TRBV5-1 to TRBJ2-7, with 11 bases aligning to TRBD2. CDR1 and CDR2 from the germline V gene are SGHRS and YFSETQ. The CDR3 is 15 amino acids. V gave up 0 bases and J gave up 7 bases; unmatched junction bases: 6. CDR3 loop: CASSLDLAGGREQYF. As DNA, the CDR3 is TGCGCCAGCAGCTTGGATCTAGCGGGGGGTAGGGAGCAGTACTTC.

The V gene is TRBV5-1, the J gene TRBJ1-3; possible D gene TRBD1, 5 bases. Trimming left V 2 bases short and J 6 bases short, with 15 bases between. The germline CDR1 and CDR2 sequences are SGHRS and YFSETQ. The CDR3 covers 15 residues. The CDR3 loop is CASSLAGNRENTIYF. Here the CDR3 DNA reads TGCGCCAGCAGCTTAGCAGGGAATAGAGAAAACACCATATATTTT.

This clone was detected a few times. The chain combines TRBV7-9 with TRBJ1-4, with 8 nucleotides matching TRBD1. V lost 5 bases and J lost 5; bases outside the gene matches: 7. CDR1 is SEHNR and CDR2 is FQNEAQ in the germline V gene (reference sequence). The CDR3 spans 15 residues. CDR3 residues: CASSTWTGWNEKLFF. CDR3 DNA: TGTGCCAGCAGCACCTGGACAGGGTGGAATGAAAAACTGTTTTTT.